This T cell receptor beta chain was documented in a study of T cell responses to AZD1222 COVID-19 vaccine. Study results and limitations: Sampled repertoires all dated from after the peak T cell response.

With regard to this clone: What it recognizes is unknown.

TCRdb's table, derived via immunoSEQ multiplex PCR, lists solely in-frame clones and lacks some. The table includes more than 150,000 clones, approximately 90% detected once. This CDR3 has 16 residues. The trim removed 1 base at V and 1 base at J, leaving 7 bases unmatched. Germline lookup yields CDR1 SNHLY and CDR2 FYNNEI. The gene calls are TRBV2 and TRBJ2-7; 7 nucleotides line up with TRBD2. The sample in question was peripheral blood, obtained after recovery from COVID-19. This clonotype was obtained from an adult who had recovered from COVID-19. CDR3 nucleotide sequence: TGTGCCAGCAGTGAAGGACTGGGAGGGCCTTCCTACGAGCAGTACTTC. Amino acid sequence: CASSEGLGGPSYEQYF.